The sequence of this T cell receptor beta chain was determined in a study of Ad26.COV2.S vaccination and SARS-CoV-2 variants. Study overall: Into the muscle, Ad26.COV2.S was dosed once or twice, 56 days apart.

Notes on the study in general: Comparable non-spike TCR breadth was observed in vaccine and placebo recipients. Spike-specific TCR breadth was greater in vaccine than placebo recipients. In TCR breadth and depth analyses, total T cell responses may have been underestimated.

Treatment described: 15 to 20 received Ad26.COV2.S at low or high dose, single or two shots; 5 received placebo; per-sample allocation not given. Material that was analyzed had been drawn on day 63 after the first vaccine or placebo injection. Remarks on this clone: Its antigen is still unknown.

Assay: immunoSEQ multiplex PCR; the TCRdb copy retains only in-frame clones and omits some. Of fewer than 800,000 clones in the sample, about 89% were seen once. This sequence originates from a person aged 18-65 years who received the Ad26.COV2.S COVID-19 vaccine or a placebo. The sequenced sample was peripheral blood, obtained in a trial of Ad26.COV2.S vaccine versus placebo.

This CDR3 is CASSQQTSGGWNEQFF. The CDR3 nucleotides read TGCGCCAGCAGCCAACAGACTAGCGGGGGGTGGAATGAGCAGTTCTTC. V is TRBV4-1 and J is TRBJ2-1, with 13 positions matching TRBD2. Germline trimming cut 2 bases from V and 7 bases from J; bases unmatched to any gene: 5. The CDR3 length is 16 residues. In germline, CDR1 is MGHRA, CDR2 YSYEKL.